Sequencing of this T cell receptor beta chain was carried out in a study of blood T cells in healthy people across ages. The authors ran a second PCR of roughly 6 to 12 cycles using a sample-barcoded 5' primer and a J-beta primer mix. MiXCR, applied by TCRdb to the 5' RACE reads, yields one record per CDR3 protein. The data hold 600,000 or so distinct CDR3 sequences, with roughly 21% observed a single time. Study results and caveats: Reliance upon unsorted PBMCs precluded definitive naive versus antigen-experienced comparison. More naive CD4+ cells and higher diversity were found in long-lived than in aged donors. In these data, TCR beta diversity tracked strongly with naive T cell percentage.

This clonotype has more than one count but fewer than ten. Its antigen is undetermined. Lacking the conserved final phenylalanine or tryptophan, this CDR3 likely reflects a read error. CDR1 ENHRY and CDR2 SYGVKD come from the germline V gene. The CDR3 has 11 amino acids. The V end lost 6 bases, the J end lost 11 bases, and 13 bases lay between the germline ends. The people who gave samples were healthy Caucasians from Russia, aged roughly 6 to 90. Sequencing was performed on blood. The rearrangement uses TRBV10-3 and TRBJ1-1, with D maybe TRBD1 (6 bases). The clonotype was recovered from a man between 65 and 85 years old in good health. The CDR3 nucleotides are TGTGCCATCAGCGGGGGCTTGGCGGCTTTCCTT. It encodes CAISGGLAAFL.